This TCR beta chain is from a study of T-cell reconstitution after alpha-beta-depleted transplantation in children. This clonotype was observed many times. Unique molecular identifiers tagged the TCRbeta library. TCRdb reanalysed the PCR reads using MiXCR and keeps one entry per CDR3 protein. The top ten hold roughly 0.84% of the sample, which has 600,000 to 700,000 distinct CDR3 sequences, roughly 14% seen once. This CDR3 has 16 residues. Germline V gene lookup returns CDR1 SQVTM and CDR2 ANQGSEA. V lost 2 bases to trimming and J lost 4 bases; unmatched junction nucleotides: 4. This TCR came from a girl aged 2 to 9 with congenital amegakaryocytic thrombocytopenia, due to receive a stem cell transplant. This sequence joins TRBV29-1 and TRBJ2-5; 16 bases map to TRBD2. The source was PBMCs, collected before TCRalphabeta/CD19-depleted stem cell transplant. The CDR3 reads CSVEKGLAGGPETQYF. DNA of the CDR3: TGCAGCGTTGAAAAGGGACTAGCGGGAGGGCCAGAGACCCAGTACTTC.